A selection of T cell receptor beta chains follows, all from one sample in a study of T cell responses to AZD1222 COVID-19 vaccine. TCRdb's table, derived via immunoSEQ multiplex PCR, lists solely in-frame clones and lacks some. The table shows about 190,000 clones, with 87% occurring only once. The sequencing here drew on peripheral blood, taken on day 0 of MenACWY control vaccination. Receptor source: an adult in good health. Both conserved end residues are part of each CDR3. D genes are given only for firm matches. Size is omitted from some rows. Given values are once, few, many or a class for expanded clones.

>TRBV11-2|-|-|TRBJ2-3
CASSLGRGGGPLRNTQYF
TGTGCCAGCAGCTTAGGAAGGGGCGGGGGCCCCCTCAGGAATACGCAGTATTTT
>TRBV15|-|TRBD2|TRBJ2-7
CATSPRTSGSYEQYF
TGTGCCACCAGCCCCCGGACTAGCGGCTCCTACGAGCAGTACTTC
>TRBV28|-|-|TRBJ1-5
CASSARGQLSNQPQHF
TGTGCCAGCAGTGCAAGGGGACAACTTAGCAATCAGCCCCAGCATTTT
>TRBV5-8|-|TRBD1|TRBJ2-5
CATLRDRGETQYF
TGTGCCACCCTCCGGGACAGGGGGGAGACCCAGTACTTC
>TRBV9|-|TRBD1|TRBJ2-7
CASSVVPDRGSSEQYF
TGTGCCAGCAGCGTAGTTCCGGACAGGGGAAGCTCCGAGCAGTACTTC
>TRBV6-5|once|TRBD1|TRBJ1-6
CASTTWGTDNSPLHF
TGTGCCAGCACCACGTGGGGGACAGATAATTCACCCCTCCACTTT
>TRBV11-2|-|-|TRBJ2-7
CASRRIGSEQYF
TGTGCCAGCAGGAGGATCGGAAGCGAGCAGTACTTC
>TRBV7-9|-|TRBD1|TRBJ2-2
CASRKGQENTGELFF
TGTGCCAGCCGCAAAGGACAGGAGAACACCGGGGAGCTGTTTTTT
>TRBV7-9|-|-|TRBJ1-5
CASSLWGFNQPQHF
TGTGCCAGCAGCTTATGGGGCTTCAATCAGCCCCAGCATTTT
>TRBV9|-|-|TRBJ2-7
CASSVVLDSYEQYF
TGTGCCAGCAGCGTAGTTCTGGACTCCTACGAGCAGTACTTC
>TRBV19|few|-|TRBJ2-1
CASSIEEYNEQFF
TGTGCCAGTAGTATAGAAGAATACAATGAGCAGTTCTTC
>TRBV5-1|-|TRBD1|TRBJ2-3
CASSLTIPRTGSVDTQYF
TGCGCCAGCAGCTTGACCATCCCCCGGACAGGAAGCGTAGATACGCAGTATTTT
>TRBV3-1/TRBV3-2|once|TRBD2|TRBJ2-3
CASSGEGSTDTQYF
TGTGCCAGCAGCGGGGAGGGGAGCACAGATACGCAGTATTTT
>TRBV5-1|-|-|TRBJ2-7
CASSLDKEYYEQYF
TGCGCCAGCAGCTTGGACAAGGAATACTACGAGCAGTACTTC
>TRBV12-3/TRBV12-4|few|-|TRBJ2-3
CASSISGTDTQYF
TGTGCCAGCAGTATTAGCGGCACAGATACGCAGTATTTT
>TRBV4-1|-|TRBD2|TRBJ2-7
CASSRTGTSGAIEQYF
TGCGCCAGCAGCCGAACCGGGACTAGCGGGGCTATCGAGCAGTACTTC
>TRBV28|-|-|TRBJ2-7
CASSLGQGYEQYF
TGTGCCAGCAGTTTAGGGCAGGGCTACGAGCAGTACTTC
>TRBV6-6|-|-|TRBJ2-6
CASDPDSSSGANVLTF
TGTGCCAGCGATCCGGACTCTAGCTCTGGGGCCAACGTCCTGACTTTC
>TRBV6-6|-|-|TRBJ2-2
CASRGRALVTGELFF
TGTGCCAGCCGGGGGCGGGCTCTCGTAACCGGGGAGCTGTTTTTT
>TRBV14|-|-|TRBJ2-7
CASSQDFPYEQYF
TGTGCCAGCAGCCAAGATTTCCCCTACGAGCAGTACTTC
>TRBV27|-|-|TRBJ2-2
CASSLWTANTGELFF
TGTGCCAGCAGTTTATGGACGGCGAACACCGGGGAGCTGTTTTTT
>TRBV9|once|-|TRBJ2-1
CASSVDGRPANEQFF
TGTGCCAGCAGCGTAGACGGGAGACCGGCTAATGAGCAGTTCTTC
>TRBV4-2|-|-|TRBJ2-1
CASSRDVLYNEQFF
TGTGCCAGCAGCCGGGACGTCCTCTACAATGAGCAGTTCTTC
>TRBV20-1|-|TRBD2|TRBJ2-1
CSASPFSGSSYNEQFF
TGCAGTGCTAGTCCCTTTAGCGGGAGCTCCTACAATGAGCAGTTCTTC
>TRBV7-2|-|-|TRBJ1-6
CASSLGDVDNSPLHF
TGTGCCAGCAGCTTAGGTGACGTAGATAATTCACCCCTCCACTTT
>TRBV28|-|-|TRBJ2-7
CATSSPPLAYEQYF
TGTGCCACCAGCAGTCCGCCACTGGCCTACGAGCAGTACTTC
>TRBV6-2/TRBV6-3|-|TRBD1|TRBJ2-2
CASSTGVWTGELFF
TGTGCCAGCAGTACAGGGGTTTGGACCGGGGAGCTGTTTTTT
>TRBV19|-|-|TRBJ1-2
CASSISDSTTYGYTF
TGTGCCAGTAGTATTTCCGACAGTACTACCTATGGCTACACCTTC
>TRBV28|-|-|TRBJ2-6
CASSHRSGANVLTF
TGTGCCAGCAGTCACCGTTCTGGGGCCAACGTCCTGACTTTC
>TRBV29-1|-|-|TRBJ1-1
CSVGTGMNTEAFF
TGCAGCGTTGGAACAGGGATGAACACTGAAGCTTTCTTT
>TRBV29-1|-|-|TRBJ1-1
CSVVGAFF
TGCAGCGTTGTAGGAGCTTTCTTT
>TRBV7-2|-|TRBD2|TRBJ2-5
CASSLETSGSFRETQYF
TGTGCCAGCAGCTTAGAGACTAGCGGGAGTTTCCGAGAGACCCAGTACTTC
>TRBV6-6|-|TRBD2|TRBJ2-2
CASSRLANGELFF
TGTGCCAGCAGTCGACTAGCAAACGGGGAGCTGTTTTTT
>TRBV13|-|-|TRBJ1-1
CASSSGGGGNTEAFF
TGTGCCAGCAGCTCCGGGGGGGGAGGAAACACTGAAGCTTTCTTT
>TRBV19|-|-|TRBJ2-7
CAKGWRYEQYF
TGTGCCAAAGGTTGGCGGTACGAGCAGTACTTC
>TRBV30|-|-|TRBJ1-4
CAWSVPGLGPNEKLFF
TGTGCCTGGAGTGTACCCGGGTTGGGACCCAATGAAAAACTGTTTTTT
>TRBV5-1|-|-|TRBJ2-2
CASRAGLDTGELFF
TGCGCCAGCCGGGCGGGGTTGGACACCGGGGAGCTGTTTTTT
>TRBV28|-|TRBD1|TRBJ2-7
CASSRRDRGRTQYF
TGTGCCAGCAGTCGCCGGGACAGGGGGCGAACCCAGTACTTC
>TRBV6-1|-|-|TRBJ2-2
CASSDPTGPAPGSCFF
-
>TRBV5-1|-|TRBD1|TRBJ2-7
CASRMEGQGRHEQYF
TGCGCCAGCAGGATGGAGGGACAGGGTCGTCACGAGCAGTACTTC
>TRBV6-1|-|-|TRBJ2-7
CASSERGGPAYEQYF
TGTGCCAGCAGTGAACGTGGGGGGCCCGCCTACGAGCAGTACTTC
>TRBV11-1|few|-|TRBJ2-1
CASSLADYNEQFF
TGTGCCAGCAGCTTAGCTGACTACAATGAGCAGTTCTTC